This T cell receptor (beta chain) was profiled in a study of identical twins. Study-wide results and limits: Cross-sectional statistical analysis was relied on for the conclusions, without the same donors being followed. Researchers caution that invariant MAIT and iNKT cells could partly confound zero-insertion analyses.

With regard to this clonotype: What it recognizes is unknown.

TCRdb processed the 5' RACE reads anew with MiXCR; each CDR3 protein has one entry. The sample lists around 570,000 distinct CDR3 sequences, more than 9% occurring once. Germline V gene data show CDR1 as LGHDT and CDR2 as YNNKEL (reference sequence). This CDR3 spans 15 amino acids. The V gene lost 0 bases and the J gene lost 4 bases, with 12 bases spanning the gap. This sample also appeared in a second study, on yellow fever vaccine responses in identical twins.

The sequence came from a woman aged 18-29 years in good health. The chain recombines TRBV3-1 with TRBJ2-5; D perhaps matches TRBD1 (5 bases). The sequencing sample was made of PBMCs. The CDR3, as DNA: TGTGCCAGCAGCCAAGATGTGCGCAGGGTAGAGACCCAGTACTTC. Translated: CASSQDVRRVETQYF.